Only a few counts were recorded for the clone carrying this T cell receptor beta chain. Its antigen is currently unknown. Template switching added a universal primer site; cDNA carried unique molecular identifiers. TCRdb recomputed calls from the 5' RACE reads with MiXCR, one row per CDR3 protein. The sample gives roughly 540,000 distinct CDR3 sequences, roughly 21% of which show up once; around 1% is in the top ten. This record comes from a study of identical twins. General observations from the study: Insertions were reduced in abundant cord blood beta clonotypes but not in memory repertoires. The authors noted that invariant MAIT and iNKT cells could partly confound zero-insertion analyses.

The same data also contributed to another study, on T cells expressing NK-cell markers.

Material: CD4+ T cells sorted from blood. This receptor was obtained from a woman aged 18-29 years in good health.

The CDR3, as DNA: TGCAGTGCTAGAATGGGTGGTCGGGAGACCCAGTACTTC. This codes for CSARMGGRETQYF. This sequence joins TRBV20-1 and TRBJ2-5; no clear D. CDR3 length: 13 residues. V dropped 2 bases and J dropped 5 bases, with 12 bases sitting between them. In germline, CDR1 is DFQATT, CDR2 SNEGSKA (reference sequence).